One and the same sample provided the 26 T cell receptor beta chains below, sequenced in a study of regulatory T cells in long-lasting Graves disease. Time point in this sample: persistent/refractory GD, antithyroid drugs over 5 years with positive TRAb. PBMCs provided the RNA from which the TCR library was made. Relying on iRepertoire HTBI primers and Arm-PCR of CDR3 regions, the team built TCR beta libraries. TCRdb re-derived calls from the multiplex PCR reads in MiXCR, one entry per CDR3 protein. The repertoire holds 500,000 to 800,000 distinct CDR3 sequences, with around 30% as singletons. Sequenced here: peripheral blood mononuclear cells (PBMCs), sampled when the disease was refractory, from a patient treated with antithyroid drugs. Receptors were obtained from a female donor with Graves disease.

This chain joins TRBV9 and TRBJ2-7; 8 positions agree with TRBD2. The length of the CDR3 is 14 residues. Germline CDR1 SGDLS, CDR2 YYNGEE. The V and J ends lost 2 bases and 4 bases, in that order; junction bases with no gene match: 5. The CDR3 bases are TGTGCCAGCAGCGTGAATAGCGGGATGTACGAGCAGTACTTC. It translates to CASSVNSGMYEQYF.

This clonotype has just a few counts. The chain carries TRBV20-1 and TRBJ1-2, with D hard to call. CDR1 DFQATT and CDR2 SNEGSKA come from the germline V gene (reference sequence). V lost 0 bases and J 7 bases, leaving 9 bases between the germline ends. There are 12 residues in the CDR3. In DNA, the CDR3 is TGCAGTGCTAGAGAGGGAAGTAGTGGCTACACCTTC. Translated: CSAREGSSGYTF.

This clonotype came up a few times. This chain links TRBV6-1 with TRBJ1-1; D not resolved. Germline V gene sequence: CDR1 MNHNS, CDR2 SASEGT. The CDR3 spans 13 residues. V was shortened by 4 bases and J by 4 bases, with 10 bases between the two germline ends. This CDR3 is CASSVWGVTEAFF. Here the CDR3 DNA reads TGTGCCAGCAGTGTGTGGGGAGTCACTGAAGCTTTCTTT.

This sequence joins TRBV7-2 and TRBJ2-2; 8 positions match TRBD1. The CDR3 has 18 residues. Germline CDR1 SGHTA, CDR2 FQGNSA. The trim removed 4 bases at V and 6 bases at J, leaving 16 bases unmatched. The CDR3 loop reads CASSSAYQGASNAGELFF. DNA of the CDR3: TGTGCCAGCAGCTCCGCTTACCAGGGGGCTTCAAACGCCGGGGAGCTGTTTTTT.

Of note for this clonotype: Sequence at one end of the junction differs from germline and may be a read error. The CDR3 here is CASSRTDRGGTEAFF. The CDR3 coding sequence is TGCGCCAGCAGCCGAACCGACAGGGGAGGCACTGAAGCTTTCTTT. The chain couples TRBV3-1 to TRBJ1-1; 8 bases align to TRBD1. There are 15 residues in the CDR3. Germline CDR1 is LGHDT and CDR2 is YNNKEL (reference sequence).

The rearrangement links TRBV3-1 to TRBJ2-7; no clear D gene. Between the trimmed V and J ends, which lost 4 bases and 2 bases, there was a span of 18 bases. Germline V gene sequence: CDR1 LGHDT, CDR2 YNNKEL (reference sequence). The CDR3 spans 16 residues. This CDR3 is CASSPRFLTTAYEQYF. CDR3 sequence (DNA): TGTGCCAGCAGCCCCAGGTTTCTAACCACGGCCTACGAGCAGTACTTC.

This rearrangement joins TRBV30 to TRBJ1-4; no definite D call. Germline loops: CDR1 GTSNPN, CDR2 SVGIG (reference sequence). Trimming took 0 bases from V and 2 from J, leaving 16 bases between them. The CDR3 is made up of 17 amino acids. CDR3 sequence (DNA): TGTGCCTGGAGTGTTGCAGGACTCCGCCGGACTAATGAAAAACTGTTTTTT. The encoded protein is CAWSVAGLRRTNEKLFF.

The table lists this clonotype with a few counts. The chain uses TRBV28 and TRBJ1-1, with no clear D. Between the trimmed V and J ends, which lost 3 bases and 3 bases, there was a span of 14 bases. Germline V gene lookup returns CDR1 MDHEN and CDR2 SYDVKM. The CDR3 loop spans 15 amino acids. The CDR3 protein is CASSFPGPLDTEAFF. CDR3 sequence (DNA): TGTGCCAGCAGTTTTCCAGGACCATTGGACACTGAAGCTTTCTTT.

Only one count was recorded for this clonotype. This rearrangement joins TRBV24-1 to TRBJ2-7; D tentatively reads TRBD1 or TRBD2 (6 bases each). The CDR3 has 16 amino acids. Between the trimmed V and J ends, which lost 3 bases and 1 base, there was a span of 15 bases. Germline V lookup: CDR1 KGHDR, CDR2 SFDVKD. CDR3 bases: TGTGCCACCAGTGATCCGCCCCAAGGGGGGTCCTACGAGCAGTACTTC. Protein: CATSDPPQGGSYEQYF.

This clonotype occurred a few times. The V and J genes are TRBV29-1 and TRBJ1-2; tentative D call: TRBD1 (6 bases). V lost 6 bases, J lost 5 bases, and 13 bases lay in between. CDR1 is SQVTM, CDR2 ANQGSEA, per germline. The CDR3 length is 12 residues. The CDR3 DNA reads as TGCAGCGTCGTTAGGGGGGCATATGGCTACACCTTC. Encoded protein: CSVVRGAYGYTF.

This clonotype was seen only a few times. The chain links TRBV29-1 to TRBJ1-2; TRBD1 aligns across 7 bases. Trimming took 6 bases from V and 2 from J; bases not matched to a gene: 12. Germline V gene data show CDR1 as SQVTM and CDR2 as ANQGSEA. CDR3 length: 15 residues. The CDR3 sequence is CSVSNPDRANYGYTF. CDR3 nucleotide sequence: TGCAGCGTCTCAAATCCAGACAGGGCGAACTATGGCTACACCTTC.

The V and J genes are TRBV2 and TRBJ2-5, with 7 nucleotides matching TRBD2. V shed 3 bases, J shed 7 bases, and the junction held 11 bases outside the gene matches. CDR3 size: 15 residues. Germline lookup yields CDR1 SNHLY and CDR2 FYNNEI. The CDR3 sequence: CASSDWGAGNPTQYF. Written as DNA, the CDR3 is TGTGCCAGCAGTGATTGGGGAGCGGGAAACCCGACCCAGTACTTC.

This sequence joins TRBV9 and TRBJ2-2; D gene ambiguous. CDR1 and CDR2 (germline): SGDLS, YYNGEE. Between the trimmed V and J ends, which lost 0 bases and 6 bases, there was a span of 12 bases. CDR3 size: 15 residues. Here the CDR3 DNA reads TGTGCCAGCAGCGTAGTTGGCAGTACCGCCGGGGAGCTGTTTTTT. It encodes CASSVVGSTAGELFF.

Regarding this clonotype: Being one base from a much bigger clone, this may be a read error. The rearrangement uses TRBV5-7 and TRBJ2-7; no clear D gene. TRBV5-7 is assigned to the ORF class and has an uncertain function. This CDR3 is 12 amino acids long. The V and J ends lost 1 base and 3 bases respectively, with 5 bases between them. This CDR3 is CASSLLNYEQYF. Here the CDR3 DNA reads TGTGCCAGCAGCTTGTTAAACTACGAGCAGTACTTC.

This chain links TRBV15 with TRBJ1-1; weak D call: TRBD1 (5 bases). The germline V and J ends were trimmed by 4 bases and 1 base, with 10 bases remaining between them. Germline values: CDR1 LNHNV, CDR2 YYDKDF (reference sequence). The CDR3 loop spans 14 amino acids. DNA of the CDR3: TGTGCCACCAGCAAGGGGAATAGGAACACTGAAGCTTTCTTT. This codes for CATSKGNRNTEAFF.

This chain links TRBV20-1 with TRBJ2-5; D gene unclear. CDR3 size: 14 residues. In germline, CDR1 is DFQATT, CDR2 SNEGSKA (reference sequence). V was pared by 8 bases and J by 0 bases, with 16 bases between. CDR3 DNA sequence: TGCAGTTCGCTAGGTCACCGAAACCAAGAGACCCAGTACTTC. This sequence encodes CSSLGHRNQETQYF.

The V gene is TRBV19, the J gene TRBJ2-1; 14 bases are a match to TRBD2. The V gene end was trimmed by 1 base and the J gene end by 9 bases; junction bases not matched to a gene: 5. CDR1 is LNHDA, CDR2 SQIVND, per germline (reference sequence). The CDR3 extends over 16 amino acids. The DNA of the CDR3 is TGTGCCAGTAGTATAGGGGGACTAGCGGGAGTTGGTGAGCAGTTCTTC. Translating it yields CASSIGGLAGVGEQFF.

This chain joins TRBV19 and TRBJ1-5; weak D call: TRBD1 (6 bases). V was trimmed by 6 bases and J by 3 bases, leaving 12 bases between them. The germline V gene has CDR1 LNHDA and CDR2 SQIVND (reference sequence). The CDR3 runs 14 residues. The DNA for the CDR3 is TGTGCCAGTAGGATACAGGGTCCCAATCAGCCCCAGCATTTT. It codes for CASRIQGPNQPQHF.

This clonotype has a handful of counts. The chain couples TRBV30 to TRBJ2-4, with D hard to call. This CDR3 region has 16 residues. Germline lookup yields CDR1 GTSNPN and CDR2 SVGIG (reference sequence). The ends were cut back, 0 bases at V and 0 bases at J, with 12 bases in the middle. DNA for the CDR3: TGTGCCTGGAGTGTACGGCAAATCCTAGCCAAAAACATTCAGTACTTC. This sequence encodes CAWSVRQILAKNIQYF.

The V gene is TRBV7-9, the J gene TRBJ1-2, with D possibly TRBD1 on 5 matching bases. CDR3 size: 15 residues. The V gene's germline CDR1 is SEHNR and CDR2 FQNEAQ (reference sequence). The ends were cut back, 1 base at V and 1 base at J, with 10 bases in the middle. The chain's CDR3 is CASSLVTGDNYGYTF. The CDR3 DNA is TGTGCCAGCAGCTTAGTAACAGGAGATAACTATGGCTACACCTTC.

The gene calls are TRBV18 and TRBJ1-2, with a tentative D call TRBD1 (6 bases). V lost 1 base and J 2 bases, leaving 14 bases between the germline ends. Germline CDR1 is KGHSH and CDR2 is LQKENI. The length of the CDR3 is 16 residues. Here the CDR3 reads CASSPRSRDTNYGYTF. CDR3 DNA: TGTGCCAGCTCACCACGGTCCCGGGACACAAACTATGGCTACACCTTC.

CDR3 bases: TGTGCCAGCAGTCTTGAGGCCTTCAATCAGCCCCAGCATTTT. Protein: CASSLEAFNQPQHF. This chain joins TRBV6-1 and TRBJ1-5, with D uncertain. Trimming removed 5 bases from V and 3 bases from J, with 11 bases in between. Germline CDR1 reads MNHNS; CDR2 reads SASEGT. This CDR3 has 14 residues.

The chain recombines TRBV18 with TRBJ2-7; no clear D. The CDR3 spans 14 residues. V lost 4 bases and J lost 3, with 13 bases in between. CDR1 and CDR2 from the germline V gene are KGHSH and LQKENI. The CDR3 spells CASSRYEEDYEQYF. DNA of the CDR3: TGTGCCAGCTCACGGTACGAGGAAGACTACGAGCAGTACTTC.

Concerning this clonotype itself: One base away lies a much larger clone, so this may be a sequencing read error. The chain carries TRBV12-3 or TRBV12-4 and TRBJ1-6; 11 bases are a match to TRBD1. The CDR3 loop spans 18 amino acids. The CDR3 sequence: CASRRGQGGLSYKSPLHF. DNA for the CDR3: TGTGCCAGCAGGAGGGGACAGGGGGGATTGTCCTATAAGTCACCCCTCCACTTT.

CDR3 sequence (DNA): TGTGCCAGCAGCGTAGATCGGGCCCTCTACGAGCAGTACTTC. This translates into CASSVDRALYEQYF. The chain has TRBV9 and TRBJ2-7; D not certain. The V and J ends lost 0 bases and 3 bases respectively, with 10 bases between them. This CDR3 is built from 14 residues. The germline V gene has CDR1 SGDLS and CDR2 YYNGEE.

This clonotype was picked up many times. The gene calls are TRBV10-3 and TRBJ2-5; TRBD2 matches 10 bases. The ends lost 4 bases at V and 4 bases at J; junction bases unmatched: 3. Germline V gene lookup returns CDR1 ENHRY and CDR2 SYGVKD. This CDR3 has 14 amino acids. Written as DNA, the CDR3 is TGTGCCATCAGTGGCGCTAGCGGGAGAGAGACCCAGTACTTC. It codes for CAISGASGRETQYF.